The next 8 T cell receptor beta chains were all read from a single sample in a study of blood T cell repertoires in COVID-19 (dated by TCRdb to between 2020 and 2021). Libraries were made using the immunoSEQ multiplex PCR assay. TCRdb stores this immuneACCESS table with in-frame sequences only. Part of the clones is absent; in the studies checked, under half of the shortfall reflects unresolved V genes, and no reason is known for the rest. The sample yields about 180,000 clones; roughly nine tenths were counted once. Less than 25% of the sample comes from the top ten. The sequenced material came from peripheral blood. These TCRs come from a man aged 65-85 years with active or convalescent COVID-19.

The chain couples TRBV4-3 to TRBJ1-1; 7 bases match TRBD1. The germline V gene encodes CDR1 LGHNA and CDR2 YSLEER. Trimming took 2 bases from V and 3 from J; bases not matched to a gene: 3. This CDR3 region has 14 residues. CDR3 protein: CASSQPGTDTEAFF. DNA of the CDR3: TGCGCCAGCAGCCAACCGGGGACAGACACTGAAGCTTTCTTT.

This clone has a single count. The rearrangement joins TRBV2 to TRBJ1-6; D perhaps matches TRBD1 (5 bases). V gave up 4 bases and J gave up 8 bases, with 12 bases separating them. Germline CDR1 is SNHLY and CDR2 is FYNNEI. The CDR3 contains 14 residues. The CDR3 coding sequence is TGTGCCAGCAGTGGTACCAGGGTAGATTCACCCCTCCACTTT. Protein product: CASSGTRVDSPLHF.

J is TRBJ1-4 and V is TRBV9, with 8 bases matching TRBD1. The germline V gene encodes CDR1 SGDLS and CDR2 YYNGEE. V dropped 3 bases and J dropped 5; count of bases not matched to a gene: 9. The length of the CDR3 is 16 residues. The CDR3 DNA is TGTGCCAGCAGCGCGAGACAGGGGCAGGGGAATGAAAAACTGTTTTTT. It codes for CASSARQGQGNEKLFF.

The chain recombines TRBV6-5 with TRBJ1-2, with 8 nucleotides matching TRBD1. The CDR3 is 15 residues long. Germline CDR1 reads MNHEY; CDR2 reads SVGAGI. V gave up 5 bases and J gave up 8 bases; unmatched junction bases: 13. CDR3 in DNA: TGTGCCAGCAGTCAAAGGACAGGGACCAGCGAGGGCTACACCTTC. Protein: CASSQRTGTSEGYTF.

This chain uses TRBV7-9 with TRBJ1-1; possibly TRBD1 for D (6 bases). Germline-derived CDR1 and CDR2 are SEHNR and FQNEAQ (reference sequence). V was pared by 5 bases and J by 8 bases, with 18 bases between. The CDR3 is 14 residues long. CDR3 loop: CASSGTTRTVEAFF. The CDR3 DNA reads TGTGCCAGCAGCGGGACAACAAGAACAGTAGAAGCTTTCTTT.

V and J are TRBV27 and TRBJ2-1, with 8 bases matching TRBD1. V dropped 5 bases and J dropped 7; count of bases not matched to a gene: 7. The V gene's germline CDR1 is MNHEY and CDR2 SMNVEV (reference sequence). The CDR3 runs 14 residues. The DNA of the CDR3 is TGTGCCAGCAGTCCGCGGCAGGGGGCGAATGAGCAGTTCTTC. Protein: CASSPRQGANEQFF.

V gene TRBV19 combines with J gene TRBJ2-2, with D maybe TRBD2 (6 bases). With 7 bases removed from V and 4 bases from J, the gap between germline ends came to 13 bases. The CDR3 consists of 14 residues. Germline CDR1 is LNHDA and CDR2 is SQIVND (reference sequence). CDR3 sequence: CASTKTRSTGELFF. The DNA for the CDR3 is TGTGCCAGTACCAAGACTAGATCCACCGGGGAGCTGTTTTTT.

CDR3: CASSPWTGDYGYTF. The CDR3 bases are TGTGCCAGCAGTCCATGGACAGGGGATTATGGCTACACCTTC. The chain uses TRBV6-5 and TRBJ1-2, with 9 bases that match TRBD1. Germline trimming cut 5 bases from V and 5 bases from J; bases unmatched to any gene: 6. The CDR3 loop spans 14 amino acids. The germline V gene encodes CDR1 MNHEY and CDR2 SVGAGI.